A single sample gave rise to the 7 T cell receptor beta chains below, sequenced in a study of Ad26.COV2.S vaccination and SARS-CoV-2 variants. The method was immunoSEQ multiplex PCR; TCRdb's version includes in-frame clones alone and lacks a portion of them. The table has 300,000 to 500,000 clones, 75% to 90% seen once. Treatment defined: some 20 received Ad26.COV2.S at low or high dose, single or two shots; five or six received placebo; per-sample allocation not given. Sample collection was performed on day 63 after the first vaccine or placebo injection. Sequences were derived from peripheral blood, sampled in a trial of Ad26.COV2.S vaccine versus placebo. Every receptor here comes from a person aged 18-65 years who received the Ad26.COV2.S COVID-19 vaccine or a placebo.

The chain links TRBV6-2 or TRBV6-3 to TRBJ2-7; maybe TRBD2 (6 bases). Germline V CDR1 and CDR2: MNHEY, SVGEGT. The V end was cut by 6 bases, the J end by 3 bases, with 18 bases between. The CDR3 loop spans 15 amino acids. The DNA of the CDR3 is TGTGCCAGCAGCCGGATGTTGTGGGGGGACTACGAGCAGTACTTC. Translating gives CASSRMLWGDYEQYF.

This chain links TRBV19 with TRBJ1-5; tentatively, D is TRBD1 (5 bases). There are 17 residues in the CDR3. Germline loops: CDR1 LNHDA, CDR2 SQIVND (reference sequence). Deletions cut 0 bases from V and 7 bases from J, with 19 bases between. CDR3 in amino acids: CASSIDLGLGEVQPQHF. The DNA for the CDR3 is TGTGCCAGTAGTATAGATCTTGGGTTAGGGGAAGTCCAGCCCCAGCATTTT.

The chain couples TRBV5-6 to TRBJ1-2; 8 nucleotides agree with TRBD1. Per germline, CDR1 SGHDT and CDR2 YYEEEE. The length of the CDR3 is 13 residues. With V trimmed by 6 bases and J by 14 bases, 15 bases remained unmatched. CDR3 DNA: TGTGCCAGCAACCTGGGACAGGCCCCGCTCGGAACCTTC. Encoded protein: CASNLGQAPLGTF.

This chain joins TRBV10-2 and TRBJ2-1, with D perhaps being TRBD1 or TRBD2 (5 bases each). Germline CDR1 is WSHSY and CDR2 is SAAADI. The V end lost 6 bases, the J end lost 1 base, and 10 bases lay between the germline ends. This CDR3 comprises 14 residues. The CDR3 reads CASRGTLSYNEQFF. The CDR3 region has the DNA TGCGCCAGCAGGGGGACCCTATCCTACAATGAGCAGTTCTTC.

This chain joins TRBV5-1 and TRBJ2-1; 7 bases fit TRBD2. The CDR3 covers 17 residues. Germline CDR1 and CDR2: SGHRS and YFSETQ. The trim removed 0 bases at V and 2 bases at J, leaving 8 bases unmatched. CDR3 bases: TGCGCCAGCAGCTTGGCAGCGGGACTCCTAGCCTACAATGAGCAGTTCTTC. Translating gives CASSLAAGLLAYNEQFF.

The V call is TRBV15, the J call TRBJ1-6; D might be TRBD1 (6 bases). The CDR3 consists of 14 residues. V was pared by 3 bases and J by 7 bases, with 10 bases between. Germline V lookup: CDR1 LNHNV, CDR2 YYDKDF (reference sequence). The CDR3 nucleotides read TGTGCCACCAGCAGCGGGACACTGAATTCACCCCTCCACTTT. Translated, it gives CATSSGTLNSPLHF.

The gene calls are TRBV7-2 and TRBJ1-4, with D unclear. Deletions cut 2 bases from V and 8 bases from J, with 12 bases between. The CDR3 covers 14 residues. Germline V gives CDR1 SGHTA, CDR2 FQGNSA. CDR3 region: CASSLTGLGEKLFF. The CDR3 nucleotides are TGTGCCAGCAGCTTAACGGGGTTAGGCGAAAAACTGTTTTTT. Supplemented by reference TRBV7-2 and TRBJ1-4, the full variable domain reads GAGVSQSPSNKVTEKGKDVELRCDPISGHTALYWYRQSLGQGLEFLIYFQGNSAPDKSGLPSDRFSAERTGGSVSTLTIQRTQQEDSAVYLCASSLTGLGEKLFFGSGTQLSVL.